What follows are 11 T cell receptor beta chains derived from one specimen sequenced in a study of T cell responses to AZD1222 COVID-19 vaccine. Sequencing used immunoSEQ multiplex PCR; TCRdb keeps in-frame clones, though not all of them. The sample lists about 150,000 clones; around nine tenths were seen once. The source material was peripheral blood, sampled on day 0 of AZD1222 vaccination. The receptor source for this set is an adult in good health.

The V call is TRBV6-2 or TRBV6-3, the J call TRBJ2-1, with D tentatively TRBD2 (5 bases). V lost 6 bases to trimming and J lost 7 bases, with 16 bases between them. Germline CDR1 is MNHEY and CDR2 is SVGEGT. The CDR3 is made up of 14 amino acids. This CDR3 reads CASSTPPRGNEQFF. DNA for the CDR3: TGTGCCAGCAGCACTCCCCCACGGGGTAATGAGCAGTTCTTC.

The CDR3 region has the DNA TGTGCCAGCAGCCCGTATCGAGCCTCCTACGAGCAGTACTTC. Residues: CASSPYRASYEQYF. V usage is TRBV25-1 and J usage is TRBJ2-7, with no clear D. Per germline, CDR1 MGHDK and CDR2 SYGVNS. This CDR3 has 14 amino acids. V lost 6 bases, J lost 0 bases, and 12 bases lay in between.

The table lists this clone with a count of one. The V call is TRBV6-5, the J call TRBJ1-2; 7 positions agree with TRBD1. V lost 2 bases, J lost 8 bases, and 5 bases stayed unmatched. Germline CDR1 and CDR2: MNHEY and SVGAGI. The CDR3 is 13 amino acids. The CDR3 here is CASSYTSGGGYTF. The CDR3 DNA is TGTGCCAGCAGTTACACCTCAGGGGGAGGCTACACCTTC.

The J gene is TRBJ2-7, the V gene TRBV15; 9 bases align to TRBD1. Trimming removed 2 bases from V and 2 bases from J; junction bases left unmatched: 10. This CDR3 has 17 residues. Germline V gene sequence: CDR1 LNHNV, CDR2 YYDKDF (reference sequence). The DNA of the CDR3 is TGTGCCACCAGCAGAACGCCCCCCAGACAGGGGGCCTACGAGCAGTACTTC. It codes for CATSRTPPRQGAYEQYF.

The sample holds a few counts of this clone. The rearrangement links TRBV19 to TRBJ1-2; D might be TRBD1 (6 bases). The CDR3 covers 15 residues. With 4 bases removed from V and 6 bases from J, the gap between germline ends came to 18 bases. Looked up from germline, CDR1 is LNHDA and CDR2 is SQIVND (reference sequence). Written as DNA, the CDR3 is TGTGCCAGTAGTACCACCTACAGGGTCGGGGATGGCTACACCTTC. Translating gives CASSTTYRVGDGYTF.

The chain recombines TRBV9 with TRBJ2-7; D remains ambiguous. The CDR3 is made up of 16 amino acids. The germline V and J ends were trimmed by 3 bases and 5 bases, with 21 bases remaining between them. Germline V gene data show CDR1 as SGDLS and CDR2 as YYNGEE. CDR3 sequence (DNA): TGTGCCAGCAGCGGACGGAGTTGGGCGCCAGAGGACGAGCAGTACTTC. Its protein product is CASSGRSWAPEDEQYF.

This rearrangement joins TRBV27 to TRBJ2-7; D perhaps matches TRBD2 (6 bases). CDR1 and CDR2 (germline): MNHEY, SMNVEV (reference sequence). CDR3 size: 16 residues. Trimming stripped 3 bases from V and 3 bases from J, with 18 bases between. CDR3 protein: CASSFSRGTVHYEQYF. Here the CDR3 DNA reads TGTGCCAGCAGTTTTTCCCGGGGGACCGTTCACTACGAGCAGTACTTC.

This CDR3 reads CATMEVDYGYTF. DNA for the CDR3: TGTGCCACTATGGAGGTTGACTATGGCTACACCTTC. The genes are TRBV11-2 and TRBJ1-2; D unclear. V was shortened by 10 bases and J by 3 bases, with 12 bases between the two germline ends. The CDR3 has 12 amino acids. Germline CDR1 SGHAT, CDR2 FQNNGV.

The rearrangement joins TRBV5-4 to TRBJ2-3; TRBD2 aligns across 7 bases. Germline V gives CDR1 SGHNT, CDR2 YYREEE (reference sequence). The CDR3 is 15 residues long. The V gene end was trimmed by 6 bases and the J gene end by 2 bases; junction bases not matched to a gene: 9. CDR3 protein: CASTPGLADTDTQYF. CDR3 in DNA: TGTGCCAGCACCCCGGGCCTAGCGGACACAGATACGCAGTATTTT.

This chain uses TRBV6-5 with TRBJ2-5; 7 nucleotides align to TRBD1. The CDR3 is made up of 14 amino acids. Germline trimming cut 5 bases from V and 5 bases from J; bases unmatched to any gene: 8. CDR1 and CDR2 from the germline V gene are MNHEY and SVGAGI. The CDR3 protein is CASSTDRVRETQYF. CDR3 DNA sequence: TGTGCCAGCAGTACCGACAGGGTGCGTGAGACCCAGTACTTC.

The rearrangement links TRBV19 to TRBJ1-4, with 8 bases matching TRBD1. V lost 0 bases to trimming and J lost 8 bases; unmatched junction nucleotides: 8. The length of the CDR3 is 16 residues. Germline CDR1 and CDR2: LNHDA and SQIVND (reference sequence). The CDR3 sequence is CASSIDGQGRGEKLFF. The CDR3 bases are TGTGCCAGTAGTATAGACGGACAGGGAAGAGGGGAAAAACTGTTTTTT. The full variable domain, with the rest looked up from reference TRBV19 and TRBJ1-4, is DGGITQSPKYLFRKEGQNVTLSCEQNLNHDAMYWYRQDPGQGLRLIYYSQIVNDFQKGDIAEGYSVSREKKESFPLTVTSAQKNPTAFYLCASSIDGQGRGEKLFFGSGTQLSVL.